The sequence of this T cell receptor (beta chain) was determined in a study of control samples from healthy donors and cancer patients. Some clones are missing from TCRdb's copy, which holds only in-frame ones; the method was immunoSEQ multiplex PCR. Among approximately 120,000 clones listed, around nine tenths were seen once. Germline loops: CDR1 LNHDA, CDR2 SQIVND (reference sequence). The CDR3 length is 12 residues. V lost 8 bases and J lost 3, with 10 bases in between. This chain joins TRBV19 and TRBJ1-1, with D possibly TRBD1 on 6 matching bases. This receptor was obtained from a human donor in good health. The donor label of this sample is uncertain. Input material: blood. This chain's CDR3 is CASAGAYTEAFF. The CDR3 DNA follows: TGTGCCAGTGCAGGGGCGTACACTGAAGCTTTCTTT. The full variable domain, its missing parts supplied by reference TRBV19 and TRBJ1-1, is DGGITQSPKYLFRKEGQNVTLSCEQNLNHDAMYWYRQDPGQGLRLIYYSQIVNDFQKGDIAEGYSVSREKKESFPLTVTSAQKNPTAFYLCASAGAYTEAFFGQGTRLTVV.